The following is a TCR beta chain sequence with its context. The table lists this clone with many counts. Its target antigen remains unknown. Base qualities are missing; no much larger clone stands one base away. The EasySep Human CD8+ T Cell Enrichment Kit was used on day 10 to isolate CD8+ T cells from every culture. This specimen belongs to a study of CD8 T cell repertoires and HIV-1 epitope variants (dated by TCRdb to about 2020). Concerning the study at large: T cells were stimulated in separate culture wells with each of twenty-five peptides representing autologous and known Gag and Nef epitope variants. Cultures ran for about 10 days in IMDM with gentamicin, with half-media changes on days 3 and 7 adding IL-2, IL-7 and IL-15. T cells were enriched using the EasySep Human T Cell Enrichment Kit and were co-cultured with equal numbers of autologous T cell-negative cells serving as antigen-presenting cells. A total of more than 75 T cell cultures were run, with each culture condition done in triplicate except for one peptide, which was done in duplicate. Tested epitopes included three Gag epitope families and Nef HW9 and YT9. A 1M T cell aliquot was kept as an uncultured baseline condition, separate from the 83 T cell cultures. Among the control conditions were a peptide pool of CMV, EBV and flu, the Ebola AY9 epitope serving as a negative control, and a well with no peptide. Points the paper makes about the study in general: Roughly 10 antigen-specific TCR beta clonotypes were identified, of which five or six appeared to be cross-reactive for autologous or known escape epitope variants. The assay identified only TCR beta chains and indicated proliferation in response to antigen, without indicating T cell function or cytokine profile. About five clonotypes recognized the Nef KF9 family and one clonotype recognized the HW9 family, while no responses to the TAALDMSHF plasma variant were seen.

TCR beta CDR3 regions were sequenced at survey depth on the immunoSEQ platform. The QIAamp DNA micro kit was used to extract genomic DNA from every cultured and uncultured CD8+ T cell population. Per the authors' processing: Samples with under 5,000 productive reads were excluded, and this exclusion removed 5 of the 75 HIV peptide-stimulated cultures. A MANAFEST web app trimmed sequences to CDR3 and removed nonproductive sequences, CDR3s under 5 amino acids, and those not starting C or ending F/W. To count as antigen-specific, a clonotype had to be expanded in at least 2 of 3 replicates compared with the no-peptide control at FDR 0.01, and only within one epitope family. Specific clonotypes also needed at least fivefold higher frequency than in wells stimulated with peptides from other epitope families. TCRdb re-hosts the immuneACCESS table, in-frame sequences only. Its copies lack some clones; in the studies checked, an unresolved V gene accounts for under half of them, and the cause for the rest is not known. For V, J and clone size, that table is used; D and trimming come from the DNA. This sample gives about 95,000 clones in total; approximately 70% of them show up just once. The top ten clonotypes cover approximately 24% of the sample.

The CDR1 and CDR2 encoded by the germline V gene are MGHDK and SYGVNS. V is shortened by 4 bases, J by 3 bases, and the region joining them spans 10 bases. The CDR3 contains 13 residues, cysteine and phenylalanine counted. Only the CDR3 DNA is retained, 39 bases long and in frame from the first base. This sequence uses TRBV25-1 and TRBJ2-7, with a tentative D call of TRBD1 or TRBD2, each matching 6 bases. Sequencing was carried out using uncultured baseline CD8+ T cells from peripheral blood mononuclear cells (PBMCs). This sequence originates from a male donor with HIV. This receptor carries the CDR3 CASSVEGHYEQYF. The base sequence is TGTGCCAGCAGTGTGGAGGGACACTACGAGCAGTACTTC.